The rows below give T cell receptor beta chains drawn from one sample of a study of preoperative IRX-2 immunotherapy in early breast cancer. Sequencing was performed with immunoSEQ multiplex PCR; in TCRdb, only in-frame clones are kept and a portion is missing. The sample shows 35,000 to 45,000 clones, 82% of them seen only once. The specimen comprised lymph node tissue, sampled after IRX-2 immunotherapy. All receptors derive from a human donor with breast cancer. The CDR3 runs from the conserved cysteine through the conserved F or W. A D gene is named only where the DNA matches it firmly. Only some rows state a clone size, as once, few, many or a class for expanded clones.

j_gene | d_gene | abundance | v_gene | CDR3aa | CDR3nt
TRBJ2-3 | . | . | TRBV7-6 | CASSLGDFTDTQYF | TGTGCCAGCAGCTTAGGGGATTTCACAGATACGCAGTATTTT
TRBJ2-2 | . | . | TRBV19 | CASSIVQPNTGELFF | TGTGCCAGTAGTATAGTACAGCCGAACACCGGGGAGCTGTTTTTT
TRBJ2-7 | . | . | TRBV12-5 | CATVSRARQYF | TGTGCCACGGTATCGCGGGCCAGGCAGTACTTC
TRBJ2-2 | TRBD1 | . | TRBV5-1 | CASSLVGGQFTGELFF | TGCGCCAGCAGCTTGGTAGGGGGCCAGTTCACCGGGGAGCTGTTTTTT
TRBJ1-2 | TRBD1 | . | TRBV6-8 | CASRRTGIGYGYTF | TGTGCCAGCAGGCGGACAGGGATCGGCTATGGCTACACCTTC
TRBJ2-1 | . | . | TRBV2 | CASKGPRTGVVNEQFF | TGTGCCAGCAAGGGACCACGCACGGGGGTTGTCAATGAGCAGTTCTTC
TRBJ2-1 | TRBD1 | . | TRBV7-7 | CASSSGTVLSSYNEQFF | TGTGCCAGCAGCTCCGGGACAGTACTAAGCTCCTACAATGAGCAGTTCTTC
TRBJ2-3 | . | few | TRBV23-1 | CASSQDWGYSTDTQYF | TGCGCCAGCAGCCAAGACTGGGGCTATAGCACAGATACGCAGTATTTT
TRBJ1-2 | . | . | TRBV19 | CASSDTGPSYGYTF | TGTGCCAGTAGTGATACAGGGCCATCCTATGGCTACACCTTC
TRBJ2-2 | TRBD1 | . | TRBV6-8 | CAIRDRGQEKDGELFF | TGTGCCATCAGGGACAGGGGACAGGAAAAGGACGGGGAGCTGTTTTTT
TRBJ1-5 | . | . | TRBV19 | CASRRSVYSNQPQHF | TGTGCCAGTCGTAGGTCTGTTTACAGCAATCAGCCCCAGCATTTT
TRBJ1-1 | . | . | TRBV5-1 | CASSLQGRGNTEAFF | TGCGCCAGCAGCTTACAGGGCCGGGGGAACACTGAAGCTTTCTTT
TRBJ2-1 | . | once | TRBV5-1 | CASSLGPTQYNEQFF | TGCGCCAGCAGCTTGGGACCCACCCAGTACAATGAGCAGTTCTTC
TRBJ1-3 | TRBD1 | . | TRBV5-1 | CASRLDENRGSGNTIYF | TGCGCCAGCAGGTTGGATGAAAACAGGGGGTCTGGAAACACCATATATTTT
TRBJ1-2 | . | . | TRBV28 | CASTLSGTVYGYTF | TGTGCCAGCACCCTCTCGGGGACCGTTTATGGCTACACCTTC
TRBJ1-1 | . | . | TRBV19 | CASSIAEGLPNTEAFF | TGTGCCAGTAGTATAGCTGAGGGACTCCCGAACACTGAAGCTTTCTTT
TRBJ2-7 | TRBD2 | . | TRBV11-3 | CASATKGLAGKYEQYF | TGTGCCAGCGCTACGAAAGGACTAGCGGGAAAATACGAGCAGTACTTC
TRBJ1-1 | . | . | TRBV6-8 | CASRYRETLNTEAFF | TGTGCCAGCAGGTACAGGGAAACCCTGAACACTGAAGCTTTCTTT
TRBJ2-1 | . | . | TRBV23-1 | CASSQETDFRRNEQFF | TGCGCCAGCAGCCAAGAGACGGACTTCCGTAGGAATGAGCAGTTCTTC
TRBJ1-4 | . | . | TRBV5-1 | CASSPRQATNEKLFF | TGCGCCAGCAGCCCACGACAGGCAACTAATGAAAAACTGTTTTTT
TRBJ1-2 | TRBD1 | . | TRBV29-1 | CSVEEDRAGSQDGYTF | TGCAGCGTTGAAGAGGACAGGGCAGGGTCCCAAGATGGCTACACCTTC
TRBJ2-3 | . | . | TRBV7-1 | CASSLPLGGSGVETQYF | TGTGCCAGCAGCTTACCCCTAGGAGGCTCGGGGGTCGAAACGCAGTATTTT
TRBJ1-5 | . | . | TRBV9 | CASSVEAGRDQPQHF | TGTGCCAGCAGCGTAGAGGCAGGGAGGGATCAGCCCCAGCATTTT
TRBJ2-3 | TRBD1 | once | TRBV18 | CASSPNPTGGSTDTQYF | TGTGCCAGCTCACCGAACCCGACAGGGGGTAGCACAGATACGCAGTATTTT
TRBJ1-1 | . | . | TRBV23-1 | CASSLTPNTEAFF | TGCGCCAGCAGCTTGACACCGAACACTGAAGCTTTCTTT
TRBJ1-6 | TRBD1 | few | TRBV14 | CASSQQTGLDNSPLHF | TGTGCCAGCAGCCAGCAGACAGGGTTGGATAATTCACCCCTCCACTTT
TRBJ1-2 | TRBD1 | . | TRBV6-7 | CASSEASGTAGEGYTF | TGTGCCAGCAGTGAAGCGTCCGGGACAGCCGGTGAGGGCTACACCTTC
TRBJ1-1 | . | few | TRBV11-3 | CASRTQGRGTEAFF | TGTGCCAGCAGGACACAGGGTCGGGGGACTGAAGCTTTCTTT
TRBJ2-7 | . | . | TRBV6-8 | CASAPLGESSYEQYF | TGTGCCAGTGCCCCTTTGGGAGAGAGCTCCTACGAGCAGTACTTC
TRBJ2-1 | . | . | TRBV15 | CATSRGYEGREQFF | TGTGCCACCAGCAGAGGGTACGAAGGGCGTGAGCAGTTCTTC
TRBJ1-5 | . | . | TRBV2 | CASNGGKVQPQHF | TGTGCCAGCAACGGAGGGAAAGTTCAGCCCCAGCATTTT
TRBJ1-1 | . | . | TRBV29-1 | CSVGSSGQGNEAFF | TGCAGCGTTGGTTCCTCGGGGCAGGGTAACGAAGCTTTCTTT
TRBJ1-5 | TRBD1 | . | TRBV28 | CASSLRTGDYSNQPQHF | TGTGCCAGCAGTTTACGGACAGGCGACTATAGCAATCAGCCCCAGCATTTT
TRBJ1-2 | . | . | TRBV19 | CASSPTGLGYTF | TGTGCCAGTAGCCCCACAGGGTTGGGCTACACCTTC
TRBJ2-3 | TRBD1 | . | TRBV5-1 | CASSLSGTVPLTDTQYF | TGCGCCAGCAGCTTGTCTGGGACAGTGCCCCTTACAGATACGCAGTATTTT
TRBJ1-2 | . | . | TRBV28 | CASGQPINYGYTF | TGTGCCAGCGGACAACCTATAAACTATGGCTACACCTTC
TRBJ1-2 | TRBD1 | . | TRBV6-8 | CASSAMRQGNYGYTF | TGTGCCAGCAGCGCCATGAGACAGGGGAACTATGGCTACACCTTC
TRBJ1-5 | . | . | TRBV6-8 | CASSSADSNQPQHF | TGTGCCAGCAGTTCAGCGGATAGCAATCAGCCCCAGCATTTT
TRBJ2-6 | . | . | TRBV5-1 | CASTRSLSEANVLTF | TGCGCCAGCACCCGTTCCCTGTCCGAGGCCAACGTCCTGACTTTC
TRBJ1-6 | . | . | TRBV11-3 | CASSNRLGSKCGLRGSPLHF | TGTGCCAGCAGCAACCGATTGGGGTCGAAGTGTGGCCTTAGGGGGTCACCCCTCCACTTT
TRBJ1-1 | . | . | TRBV6-8 | CASSYSPVRMNTEAFF | TGTGCCAGCAGTTACTCCCCAGTTCGAATGAACACTGAAGCTTTCTTT
TRBJ1-4 | TRBD1 | . | TRBV5-1 | CASGSSGGTNEKLFF | TGCGCCAGCGGATCTTCAGGGGGCACTAATGAAAAACTGTTTTTT
TRBJ1-1 | TRBD1 | . | TRBV19 | CASSLGTGNTEAFF | TGTGCCAGTAGTCTCGGGACAGGGAACACTGAAGCTTTCTTT
TRBJ2-2 | . | once | TRBV11-3 | CASLPGPNTGELFF | TGTGCCAGCCTACCGGGGCCAAACACCGGGGAGCTGTTTTTT
TRBJ1-2 | . | . | TRBV28 | CASRAPRGYGYTF | TGTGCCAGCAGAGCCCCCCGGGGCTATGGCTACACCTTC
TRBJ1-4 | TRBD1 | . | TRBV7-1 | CASSLRTGGGEKLFF | TGTGCCAGCAGCTTGCGGACAGGGGGAGGTGAAAAACTGTTTTTT
TRBJ2-3 | . | . | TRBV29-1 | CSVEPVTDTQYF | TGCAGCGTTGAGCCCGTCACAGATACGCAGTATTTT